These 23 T cell receptor beta chains were all obtained from the same sample, sequenced in a study of beta chain features in type 1 diabetes. Study-wide findings and caveats: Patients with Type 1 diabetes showed moderately but significantly shorter TCRB CDR3s in all four CD4+ subsets.

The antigens for these receptors are not known. The investigators reverse transcribed all of the isolated RNA, so they sequenced expressed TCRB transcripts. Using immunoSEQ multiplex PCR, the repertoire was profiled, and TCRdb retains in-frame clones only, with some absent. The table has 230,000 or so clones, 16% seen once. Sequenced: naive CD4+ T cells from blood. The receptors derive from a man aged 30 to 39 with type 1 diabetes.

This clone was detected a few times. The CDR3 region is CASRAGEAFF. The DNA of the CDR3 is TGTGCCAGCAGGGCAGGGGAAGCTTTCTTT. The chain uses TRBV28 and TRBJ1-1; D may be TRBD1 (5 bases). Trimming left V 6 bases short and J 8 bases short, with 7 bases between. The CDR3 contains 10 residues. Per the germline V gene, CDR1 is MDHEN and CDR2 is SYDVKM.

This clone turned up a few times. The chain couples TRBV7-2 to TRBJ2-7, with D perhaps matching TRBD1 or TRBD2 (5 bases each). Germline lookup yields CDR1 SGHTA and CDR2 FQGNSA. This CDR3 region has 15 residues. The V end was cut by 1 base, the J end by 3 bases, with 13 bases between. CDR3 sequence reads: CASSLGIGALYEQYF. The CDR3 DNA reads as TGTGCCAGCAGCTTAGGGATCGGGGCACTCTACGAGCAGTACTTC.

This clone was found a few times. The V call is TRBV7-2, the J call TRBJ2-7, with TRBD2 identical over 7 bases. The germline CDR1 and CDR2 sequences are SGHTA and FQGNSA. V lost 3 bases to trimming and J lost 2 bases; unmatched junction nucleotides: 7. CDR3 length equals 15 residues. The chain's CDR3 is CASSFALAVAYEQYF. CDR3 nucleotide sequence: TGTGCCAGCAGCTTTGCCCTAGCGGTAGCCTACGAGCAGTACTTC.

V is TRBV30 and J is TRBJ2-7, with 11 bases identical to TRBD2. CDR1 is GTSNPN, CDR2 SVGIG, per germline (reference sequence). The V segment lost 4 bases and the J segment 11 bases; nucleotides outside the gene matches: 7. The CDR3 loop spans 12 amino acids. The CDR3 loop reads CAWNSLAGAKYF. CDR3 nucleotides: TGTGCCTGGAACTCACTAGCGGGAGCAAAGTACTTC. The full variable domain, its missing parts supplied by reference TRBV30 and TRBJ2-7, is SQTIHQWPATLVQPVGSPLSLECTVEGTSNPNLYWYRQAAGRGLQLLFYSVGIGQISSEVPQNLSASRPQDRQFILSSKKLLLSDSGFYLCAWNSLAGAKYFGPGTRLTVT.

The V call is TRBV4-2, the J call TRBJ2-3; D is undetermined. This CDR3 region has 14 residues. Germline loops: CDR1 LGHNA, CDR2 YNFKEQ. V was clipped by 4 bases and J by 2 bases, with 10 bases between them. This CDR3 is CASSPTVDTDTQYF. The CDR3 DNA reads TGTGCCAGCAGCCCGACCGTGGACACAGATACGCAGTATTTT.

This clone was seen more than once but under ten times. This chain links TRBV7-2 with TRBJ2-3, with 7 bases identical to TRBD2. Germline assignment: CDR1 SGHTA and CDR2 FQGNSA. Trimming cost V 5 bases and J 0 bases; bases outside gene matches: 8. This CDR3 is built from 16 residues. The CDR3 sequence is CASSARPAGSTDTQYF. In nucleotides, the CDR3 is TGTGCCAGCAGCGCTCGTCCAGCGGGGAGCACAGATACGCAGTATTTT. The full variable domain, its missing parts supplied by reference TRBV7-2 and TRBJ2-3, is GAGVSQSPSNKVTEKGKDVELRCDPISGHTALYWYRQSLGQGLEFLIYFQGNSAPDKSGLPSDRFSAERTGGSVSTLTIQRTQQEDSAVYLCASSARPAGSTDTQYFGPGTRLTVL.

The chain carries TRBV30 and TRBJ1-1; D might be TRBD1 (6 bases). Per the germline V gene, CDR1 is GTSNPN and CDR2 is SVGIG (reference sequence). The CDR3 loop spans 14 amino acids. Trimming left V 4 bases short and J 4 bases short, with 16 bases between. This CDR3 reads CAWKGGGSITEAFF. As DNA, the CDR3 is TGTGCCTGGAAGGGTGGGGGCAGTATCACTGAAGCTTTCTTT.

The rearrangement uses TRBV29-1 and TRBJ2-3; a possible D gene is TRBD2 (7 bases). Trimming took off 6 bases at V and 5 bases at J, with 21 bases between the two ends. This CDR3 is built from 15 residues. CDR1 is SQVTM, CDR2 ANQGSEA, per germline. CDR3 sequence: CSVGREWDIEDTQYF. CDR3 nucleotides: TGCAGCGTGGGGAGGGAGTGGGACATTGAAGATACGCAGTATTTT.

This clone was counted a few times. The chain links TRBV27 to TRBJ2-1; D remains ambiguous. V lost 1 base to trimming and J lost 6 bases, with 4 bases between them. The CDR3 consists of 12 residues. Germline lookup yields CDR1 MNHEY and CDR2 SMNVEV (reference sequence). As DNA, the CDR3 is TGTGCCAGCAGTTTATGGGGCAATGAGCAGTTCTTC. Translating it yields CASSLWGNEQFF.

The V and J genes are TRBV7-2 and TRBJ2-3; D not certain. The germline CDR1 and CDR2 sequences are SGHTA and FQGNSA. The CDR3 runs to 12 residues. V lost 1 base, J lost 7 bases, and 6 bases lay in between. The CDR3 DNA is TGTGCCAGCAGCTTAGACGCCTATACGCAGTATTTT. Amino acid sequence: CASSLDAYTQYF.

The chain recombines TRBV5-1 with TRBJ2-1; D uncertain. CDR3 length equals 14 residues. The germline gives CDR1 SGHRS, CDR2 YFSETQ. V lost 0 bases to trimming and J lost 8 bases, with 12 bases between them. The CDR3 bases are TGCGCCAGCAGCTTGGCCTTGAGGAATGATGAGCAGTTCTTC. It yields the protein CASSLALRNDEQFF.

This clone came up a few times. The chain joins TRBV4-2 to TRBJ2-2, with 8 bases fitting TRBD1. Germline values: CDR1 LGHNA, CDR2 YNFKEQ. Trimming cost V 1 base and J 6 bases; bases outside gene matches: 10. This CDR3 contains 17 residues. The CDR3 nucleotides are TGTGCCAGCAGCCAAGTTGGGACAGGAAGAGAAGCCGGGGAGCTGTTTTTT. Amino acids: CASSQVGTGREAGELFF.

The chain links TRBV25-1 to TRBJ2-1, with D hard to call. CDR1 MGHDK and CDR2 SYGVNS come from the germline V gene. V lost 1 base to trimming and J lost 0 bases, with 10 bases between them. The CDR3 has 16 amino acids. DNA of the CDR3: TGTGCCAGCAGTGAATCAAAGAGGAGCTCCTACAATGAGCAGTTCTTC. Its protein is CASSESKRSSYNEQFF. Filled out from reference TRBV25-1 and TRBJ2-1, the complete variable domain reads EADIYQTPRYLVIGTGKKITLECSQTMGHDKMYWYQQDPGMELHLIHYSYGVNSTEKGDLSSESTVSRIRTEHFPLTLESARPSHTSQYLCASSESKRSSYNEQFFGPGTRLTVL.

J is TRBJ2-5 and V is TRBV25-1; D possibly corresponds to TRBD2 (5 bases). V lost 2 bases and J 5 bases, leaving 9 bases between the germline ends. CDR3 length: 13 amino acids. Germline loops: CDR1 MGHDK, CDR2 SYGVNS. DNA for the CDR3: TGTGCCAGCAGTGAAATCGGGATGGAGACCCAGTACTTC. This translates into CASSEIGMETQYF.

The chain links TRBV28 to TRBJ2-7; 7 bases fit TRBD1. The V and J ends lost 5 bases and 4 bases, in that order; junction bases with no gene match: 5. CDR1 MDHEN and CDR2 SYDVKM come from the germline V gene. This CDR3 is built from 13 residues. CDR3 coding DNA: TGTGCCAGCAGTCTCGGGACAGAGTACGAGCAGTACTTC. As protein: CASSLGTEYEQYF.

This clone was found a few times. The chain links TRBV7-2 to TRBJ2-3; no definite D call. CDR1 SGHTA and CDR2 FQGNSA come from the germline V gene. Trimming shortened V by 5 bases and J by 3 bases, and 15 bases separated the two germline ends. The CDR3 loop spans 15 amino acids. CDR3 loop: CASSQRPLQTDTQYF. In DNA, the CDR3 is TGTGCCAGCAGCCAACGCCCACTTCAGACAGATACGCAGTATTTT.

The chain combines TRBV7-9 with TRBJ2-3; tentatively, D is TRBD1 or TRBD2 (5 bases each). The CDR3 has 19 residues. Trimming pared 4 bases from V and 1 base from J, leaving 24 bases between. CDR1 is SEHNR and CDR2 is FQNEAQ in the germline V gene (reference sequence). The CDR3 DNA reads TGTGCCAGCAGCTCCTCCTACTCGAGAGGGACCTCGGGCACAGATACGCAGTATTTT. Its protein is CASSSSYSRGTSGTDTQYF.

V gene TRBV30 combines with J gene TRBJ2-3; D could derive from TRBD1 or TRBD2 (5 bases each). Germline V gives CDR1 GTSNPN, CDR2 SVGIG (reference sequence). V was pared by 3 bases and J by 4 bases, with 11 bases between. The length of the CDR3 is 13 residues. Here the CDR3 reads CAWRQGTSDTQYF. The DNA of the CDR3 is TGTGCCTGGAGACAAGGGACCTCAGATACGCAGTATTTT.

V usage is TRBV29-1 and J usage is TRBJ2-3, with 10 bases matching TRBD2. Germline CDR1 and CDR2: SQVTM and ANQGSEA. The CDR3 is 16 residues long. The ends lost 0 bases at V and 4 bases at J; junction bases unmatched: 7. CDR3 nucleotide sequence: TGCAGCGTTGAAGATGCGCTAGCGGGAGCCTCAGATACGCAGTATTTT. Amino acids: CSVEDALAGASDTQYF.

The chain has TRBV25-1 and TRBJ1-2; D is perhaps TRBD1 (6 bases). Per the germline V gene, CDR1 is MGHDK and CDR2 is SYGVNS. CDR3 size: 13 residues. Trimming left V 6 bases short and J 6 bases short, with 14 bases between. CDR3 coding DNA: TGTGCCAGCAGGACAGGCTATGAGGATGGCTACACCTTC. Its protein is CASRTGYEDGYTF.

V is TRBV28 and J is TRBJ2-7; possible D gene TRBD2, 6 bases. The V end was cut by 6 bases, the J end by 7 bases, with 13 bases between. This CDR3 comprises 12 residues. The germline gives CDR1 MDHEN, CDR2 SYDVKM. The CDR3 bases are TGTGCCAGCAGACAACTAGCTCGTGAGCAGTACTTC. It codes for CASRQLAREQYF. Full variable domain (remainder filled in from reference TRBV28 and TRBJ2-7): DVKVTQSSRYLVKRTGEKVFLECVQDMDHENMFWYRQDPGLGLRLIYFSYDVKMKEKGDIPEGYSVSREKKERFSLILESASTNQTSMYLCASRQLAREQYFGPGTRLTVT.

Only a few counts were recorded for this clone. This CDR3 is CASSPGGGQETQYF. Written as DNA, the CDR3 is TGCGCCAGCAGCCCTGGTGGGGGGCAAGAGACCCAGTACTTC. The chain recombines TRBV5-1 with TRBJ2-5; perhaps TRBD2 as D (6 bases). CDR1 and CDR2 from the germline V gene are SGHRS and YFSETQ. This CDR3 has 14 residues. Trimming took 4 bases from V and 2 from J, leaving 12 bases between them.

This clone showed up just a few times. V gene TRBV30 combines with J gene TRBJ1-4; 10 nucleotides agree with TRBD1. The CDR3 length is 15 residues. V shed 3 bases and J 8 bases; nucleotides not matched to a gene: 9. Per germline, CDR1 GTSNPN and CDR2 SVGIG (reference sequence). The chain's CDR3 is CAWRDRQGAWEKLFF. Here the CDR3 DNA reads TGTGCCTGGAGGGACCGACAGGGGGCGTGGGAAAAACTGTTTTTT.